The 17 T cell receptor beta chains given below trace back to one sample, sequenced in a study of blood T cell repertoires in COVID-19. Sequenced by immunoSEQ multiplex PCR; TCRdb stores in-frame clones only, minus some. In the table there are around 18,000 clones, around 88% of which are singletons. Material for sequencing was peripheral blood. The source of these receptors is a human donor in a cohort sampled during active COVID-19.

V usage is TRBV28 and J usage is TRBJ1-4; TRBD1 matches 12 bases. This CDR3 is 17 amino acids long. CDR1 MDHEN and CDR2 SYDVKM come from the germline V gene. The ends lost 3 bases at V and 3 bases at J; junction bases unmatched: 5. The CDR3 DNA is TGTGCCAGCAGTTTGGGGGACAGGGGGCTAGCTAATGAAAAACTGTTTTTT. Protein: CASSLGDRGLANEKLFF.

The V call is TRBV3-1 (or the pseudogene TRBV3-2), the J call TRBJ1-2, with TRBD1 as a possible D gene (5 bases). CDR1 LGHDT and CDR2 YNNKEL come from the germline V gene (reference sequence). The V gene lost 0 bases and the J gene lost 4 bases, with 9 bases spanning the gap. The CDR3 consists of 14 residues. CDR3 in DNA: TGTGCCAGCAGCCAAGAATACAGGATCTATGGCTACACCTTC. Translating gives CASSQEYRIYGYTF.

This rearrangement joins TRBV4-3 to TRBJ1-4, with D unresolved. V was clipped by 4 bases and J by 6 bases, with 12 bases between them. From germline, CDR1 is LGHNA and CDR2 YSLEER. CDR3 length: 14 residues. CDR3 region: CASSLNWPYEKLFF. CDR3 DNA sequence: TGCGCCAGCAGCCTAAATTGGCCGTATGAAAAACTGTTTTTT.

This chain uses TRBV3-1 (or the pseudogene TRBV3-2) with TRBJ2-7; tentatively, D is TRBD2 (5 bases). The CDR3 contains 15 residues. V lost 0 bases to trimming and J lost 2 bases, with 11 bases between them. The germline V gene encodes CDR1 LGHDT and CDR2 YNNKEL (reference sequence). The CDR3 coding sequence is TGTGCCAGCAGCCAAGACCTCGGGGTTCCCTACGAGCAGTACTTC. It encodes CASSQDLGVPYEQYF.

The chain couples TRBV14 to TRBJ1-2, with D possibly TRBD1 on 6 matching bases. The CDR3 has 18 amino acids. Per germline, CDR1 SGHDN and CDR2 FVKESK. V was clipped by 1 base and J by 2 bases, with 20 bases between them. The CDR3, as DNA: TGTGCCAGCAGCCAAGCCGGCTGGGGGCGAAGACTAAACTATGGCTACACCTTC. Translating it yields CASSQAGWGRRLNYGYTF.

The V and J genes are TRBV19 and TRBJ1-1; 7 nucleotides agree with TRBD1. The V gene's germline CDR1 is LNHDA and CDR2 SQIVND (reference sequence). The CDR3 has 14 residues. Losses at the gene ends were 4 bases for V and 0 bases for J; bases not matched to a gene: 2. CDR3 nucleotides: TGTGCCAGTAGTAGACAGGGATTGAACACTGAAGCTTTCTTT. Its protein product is CASSRQGLNTEAFF.

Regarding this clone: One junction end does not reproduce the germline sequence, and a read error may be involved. The CDR3 DNA sequence: TGTGCCGGCAGACAGGGTGGAAACACCATATATTTT. It codes for CAGRQGGNTIYF. The rearrangement links TRBV2 to TRBJ1-3; the match to TRBD1 covers 7 bases. The germline CDR1 and CDR2 sequences are SNHLY and FYNNEI. CDR3 length: 12 amino acids.

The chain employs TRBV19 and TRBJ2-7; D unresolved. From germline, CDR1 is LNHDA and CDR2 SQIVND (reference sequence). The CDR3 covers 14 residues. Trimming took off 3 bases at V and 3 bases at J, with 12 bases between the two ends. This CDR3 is CASSMKGSGYEQYF. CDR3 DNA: TGTGCCAGTAGTATGAAAGGATCGGGCTACGAGCAGTACTTC.

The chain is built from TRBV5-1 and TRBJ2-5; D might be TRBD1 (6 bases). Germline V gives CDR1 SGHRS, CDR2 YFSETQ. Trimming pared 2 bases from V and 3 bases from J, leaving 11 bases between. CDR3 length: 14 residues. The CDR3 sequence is CASSLQGAEETQYF. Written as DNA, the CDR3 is TGCGCCAGCAGCTTACAGGGTGCAGAAGAGACCCAGTACTTC.

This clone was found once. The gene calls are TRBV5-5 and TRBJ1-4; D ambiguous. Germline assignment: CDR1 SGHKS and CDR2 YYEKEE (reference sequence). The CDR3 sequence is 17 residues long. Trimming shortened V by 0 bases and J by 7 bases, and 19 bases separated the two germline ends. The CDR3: CASSLDVSQRRGEKLFF. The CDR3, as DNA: TGTGCCAGCAGCTTGGACGTAAGCCAGAGGCGGGGTGAAAAACTGTTTTTT.

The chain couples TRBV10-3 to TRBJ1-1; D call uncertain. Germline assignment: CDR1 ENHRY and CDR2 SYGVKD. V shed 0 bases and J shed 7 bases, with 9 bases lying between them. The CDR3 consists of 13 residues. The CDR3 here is CAISESRQDEAFF. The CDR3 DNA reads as TGTGCCATCAGTGAGTCTAGGCAGGATGAAGCTTTCTTT.

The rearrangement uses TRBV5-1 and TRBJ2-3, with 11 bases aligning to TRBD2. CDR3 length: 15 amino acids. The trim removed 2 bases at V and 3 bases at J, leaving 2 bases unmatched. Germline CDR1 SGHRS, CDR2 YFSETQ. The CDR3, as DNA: TGCGCCAGCAGCTTACCTAGCGGGGGGACAGATACGCAGTATTTT. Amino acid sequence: CASSLPSGGTDTQYF.

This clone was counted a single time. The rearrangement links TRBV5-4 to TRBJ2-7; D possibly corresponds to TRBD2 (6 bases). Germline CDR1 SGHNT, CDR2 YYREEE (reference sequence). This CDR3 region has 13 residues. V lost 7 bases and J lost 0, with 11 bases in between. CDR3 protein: CASGGGNSYEQYF. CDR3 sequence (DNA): TGTGCCAGCGGTGGCGGGAACTCCTACGAGCAGTACTTC.

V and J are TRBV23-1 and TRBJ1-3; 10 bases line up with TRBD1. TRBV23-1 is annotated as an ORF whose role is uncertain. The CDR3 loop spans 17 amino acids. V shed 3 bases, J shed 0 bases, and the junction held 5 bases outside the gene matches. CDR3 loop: CASSHPGQGISGNTIYF. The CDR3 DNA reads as TGCGCCAGCAGTCACCCGGGACAGGGGATCTCTGGAAACACCATATATTTT.

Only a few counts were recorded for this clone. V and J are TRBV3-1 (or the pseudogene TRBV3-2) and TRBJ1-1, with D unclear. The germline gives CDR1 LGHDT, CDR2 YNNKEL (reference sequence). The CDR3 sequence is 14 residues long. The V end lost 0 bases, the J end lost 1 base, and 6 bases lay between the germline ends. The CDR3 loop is CASSQDLWNTEAFF. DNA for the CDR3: TGTGCCAGCAGCCAAGATCTGTGGAACACTGAAGCTTTCTTT.

The CDR3 region is CASSLVQANNEQFF. CDR3 bases: TGTGCCAGCAGCTTAGTCCAGGCCAACAATGAGCAGTTCTTC. The V and J genes are TRBV7-9 and TRBJ2-1; no reliable D call. This CDR3 is built from 14 residues. V lost 1 base, J lost 5 bases, and 9 bases lay in between. Germline CDR1 is SEHNR and CDR2 is FQNEAQ (reference sequence).

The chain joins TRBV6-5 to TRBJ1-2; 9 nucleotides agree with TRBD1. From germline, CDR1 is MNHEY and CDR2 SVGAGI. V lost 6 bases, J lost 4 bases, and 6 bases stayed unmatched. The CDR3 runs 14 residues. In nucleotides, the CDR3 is TGTGCCAGCAGACAGGGGGCCCCGATCTATGGCTACACCTTC. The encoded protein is CASRQGAPIYGYTF.